The clone carrying this T cell receptor beta chain was picked up a small number of times. Its antigen is unknown. MiXCR was run by TCRdb on the reads, yielding one entry per CDR3 protein. The sample yields a few hundred thousand distinct CDR3 sequences, roughly 29% seen once. The data were obtained in a study of T cell repertoires in cytomegalovirus infection. Study overall: Alongside well-studied HLA-B-restricted CMV epitopes, recently identified HLA-C-restricted CMV epitopes were also used. Study-level findings and limits: HLA-C-restricted CMV clonotypes gave the most frequent clonotype in two of eight donors.

The CDR3 is 12 residues long. Trimming removed 5 bases from V and 5 bases from J, with 8 bases in between. Germline V gene data show CDR1 as SGHNT and CDR2 as YENEEA. The source was cultured PBMCs, collected from culture after CMV antigen stimulation. The rearrangement joins TRBV11-3 to TRBJ2-3; D unclear. The clonotype originates from a human donor in good health (CMV status not recorded). Some clones in this sample may be carry-over from other donors' samples. CDR3 sequence (DNA): TGTGCCAGCAGCCAACGCGTAGATACGCAGTATTTT. This translates into CASSQRVDTQYF.